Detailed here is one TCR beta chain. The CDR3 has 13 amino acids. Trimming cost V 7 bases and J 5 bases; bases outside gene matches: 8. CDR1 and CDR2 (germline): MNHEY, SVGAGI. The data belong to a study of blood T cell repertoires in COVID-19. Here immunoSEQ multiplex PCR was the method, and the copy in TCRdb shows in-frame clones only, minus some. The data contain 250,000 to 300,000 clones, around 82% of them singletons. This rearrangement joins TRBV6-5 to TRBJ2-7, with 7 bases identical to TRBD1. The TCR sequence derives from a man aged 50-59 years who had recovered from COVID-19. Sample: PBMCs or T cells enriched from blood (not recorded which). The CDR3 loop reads CASNRDSSHEQYF. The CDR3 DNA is TGTGCCAGCAACCGGGACAGTTCACACGAGCAGTACTTC.